The clone carrying this TCR beta chain was counted at least ten times. Amplification yielded TCR beta CDR3 regions, with RNA transcripts as the source. TCR CDR3 regions were first amplified by RT-PCR with HTBI primers. MiXCR, applied by TCRdb to the multiplex PCR reads, yields one record per CDR3 protein. The table lists about 520,000 distinct CDR3 sequences, around a quarter of them singletons. This sample stems from a study of T cells in Graves' hyperthyroidism and ophthalmopathy. Study-level background: Peripheral blood collection took place at initial diagnosis, before any treatment.

Sequenced sample: blood. This TCR was recovered from a woman aged 30 to 39 with Graves' ophthalmopathy.

The CDR3 DNA reads TGCGCCAGCAGCGAGGTACAGGGAGGGAGAGTCGAGCAGTACTTC. Its translation is CASSEVQGGRVEQYF. The chain has TRBV5-1 and TRBJ2-7; perhaps TRBD2 as D (7 bases). Between the trimmed V and J ends, which lost 4 bases and 6 bases, there was a span of 20 bases. Per germline, CDR1 SGHRS and CDR2 YFSETQ. This CDR3 has 15 amino acids.